This note documents a single T cell receptor (beta chain) sequence. Its cognate antigen has yet to be identified. The input lacks base qualities; no much larger clone sits a single base away. TCR CDR3 regions were amplified from genomic DNA by multiplex PCR using the deep immunoSEQ assay. Genomic DNA extracted from each cell subset was distributed evenly over all wells of several immunoSEQ 96-well plates, and each plate served as one replicate. Each replicate PCR for unsorted PBMC received 300 to 350 ng genomic DNA, equal to tens of thousands of T cell genomes. Ten immunoSEQ deep assay plates were used to sequence unsorted PBMC genomic DNA. Purified libraries were measured with a Qubit 3.0 fluorometer, size-checked on a Bioanalyzer 2100, and measured again with the KAPA Library Quantification kit. A separate single-read 150-cycle Illumina NextSeq 550 flow cell was used to sequence each immunoSEQ 96-well plate. In the authors' own workflow: Because only junctional sequences without quality scores were contained in the immunoSEQ output, filtering matching that applied to full-length reads could not be performed. To assign V/J genes and CDR3, sequences were annotated using PyIR, a Python wrapper for IgBLAST v1.9, with IMGT germline references. Reads with weak V/J assignments (E-value above 1e-6), missing CDR3, stop codons, out-of-frame junctions, or ambiguous translated residues were removed. V3J clonotypes were defined as sequences sharing an identical inferred V gene, J gene, and CDR3 amino acid sequence. Percentage overlap between repertoires was computed as shared unique clonotypes divided by the size of the smaller repertoire. Richness of each repertoire was evaluated using RTK rarefaction, the Chao1 estimator, and Recon v2.1 estimates of unobserved clonotypes. In TCRdb, the immuneACCESS table is reduced to in-frame sequences with V and J assigned. These tables do not hold every clone; where another copy was compared, an unresolved V gene accounts for under half, and the others remain unexplained. From that table come the V and J calls and clone size; the DNA was used to work out D and trimming. This sample has around 450,000 clones in its table, and roughly 80% of those were observed once. Around 14% of the sample goes to the ten largest clones.

The donors were healthy, HIV-negative adults with no recently reported acute infections or vaccinations. Every donor was a Caucasian adult living in Nashville, Tennessee, USA. For unsorted samples, 100 million or so PBMCs were counted, and genomic DNA was extracted using the QIAamp DNA Blood Mini kit. Blood was collected by leukapheresis, and PBMCs were isolated by Ficoll-Histopaque density gradient centrifugation and then cryopreserved in liquid nitrogen vapor phase. This sample is part of a study of shared clonotypes between healthy human individuals (dated by TCRdb to the early 2020s). About the full investigation: The cohort comprised two women and three men aged 18 to 49 years. Per donor, leukapheresis produced somewhere between about 0.94 and 10 billion PBMCs. To estimate repertoire size and how much clonotypes are shared between individuals, the study performed deep sequencing of blood TCR repertoires from five healthy adults. Libraries were prepared and TCR repertoires were sequenced by different laboratories using diverse techniques, in order to increase sequencing depth and limit assay-specific biases. Points the paper makes about the study in general: Sampling was restricted to blood, and TCR repertoires in tissues likely differ from the TCR repertoires found in blood. The genetic and exposure-history diversity represented was limited by the small number of donors. Pairwise subsampling led to the expectation that sequencing depth would affect the degree of clonotype sharing among donors.

CDR1 SNHLY and CDR2 FYNNEI are derived from the germline V gene. A distance of 17 bases separates the germline ends of V and J, which lose 5 bases and 2 bases respectively. The CDR3, cysteine through phenylalanine, is 16 amino acids long. CDR3 DNA only is kept here, 48 bases in frame from base 1. Material: PBMCs. The rearranged chain carries TRBV2 and TRBJ2-3; the best D guess is TRBD2, with 6 bases matching. This clonotype originated in a middle-aged woman in good health. Some clones in this sample may be carry-over from other donors' samples. CDR3 sequence: CASSPLAGQPTDTQYF. The sequenced DNA: TGTGCCAGCAGTCCTCTGGCGGGGCAGCCCACAGATACGCAGTATTTT.